The rows below give T cell receptor beta chains drawn from one sample of a study of spatial heterogeneity in lung cancer. From the 5' RACE reads, TCRdb called clonotypes with MiXCR, one entry per CDR3 protein. Among around 12,000 distinct CDR3 sequences listed, approximately 14% were seen once. The input for sequencing was PBMCs, taken at surgery. The origin of the receptors is a male donor with early-stage non-small cell lung cancer. The CDR3 runs from the conserved cysteine through the conserved F or W. The D gene is left open where the match is weak. Rows may omit the clone size; those that give it use once, few, many or a size class.

j_call v_call d_call clone_size cdr3_nt cdr3_aa
TRBJ2-2 TRBV9 - - TGTGCCAGCAACCCGAACACCGGGGAGCTGTTTTTT CASNPNTGELFF
TRBJ2-7 TRBV20-1 - few TGCAGTGCACCGGTGAGGTCCTCCTACGAGCAGTACTTC CSAPVRSSYEQYF
TRBJ2-1 TRBV6-2/TRBV6-3 - few TGTGCCAGCAGTTACTCCTTGACTAGGCCCGACAATGAGCAGTTCTTC CASSYSLTRPDNEQFF
TRBJ1-6 TRBV12-3/TRBV12-4 - - TGTGCCAGCACCCCCGGGTGGAATTCACCCCTCCACTTT CASTPGWNSPLHF
TRBJ1-1 TRBV5-8 - - TGTGCCAGCAGCTTGTGGGCTGGTCAGGGGAACACTGAAGCTTTCTTT CASSLWAGQGNTEAFF
TRBJ2-2 TRBV9 TRBD1 few TGTGCCAGCAGCGTAGATGGGACAGGGGAGTCCGGGGAGCTGTTTTTT CASSVDGTGESGELFF
TRBJ2-4 TRBV20-1 TRBD1 few TGCAGTGCCCTGGACAGGACGAACATTCAGTACTTC CSALDRTNIQYF
TRBJ1-2 TRBV27 TRBD1 - TGTGCCAGCAGACCACAGGGGACCTATGGCTACACCTTC CASRPQGTYGYTF
TRBJ2-7 TRBV11-2 - - TGTGCCAGCAGTCCCCGGGGACGAAACTACGAGCAGTACTTC CASSPRGRNYEQYF
TRBJ2-7 TRBV5-1 - - TGCGCCAGCAGCTTAGGGGACCTTTCCTACGAGCAGTACTTC CASSLGDLSYEQYF
TRBJ2-3 TRBV11-3 - many TGTGCCAGCAGCCCCTCCCGCGGGGGCACAGATACGCAGTATTTT CASSPSRGGTDTQYF
TRBJ1-5 TRBV4-1 - - TGCGCCAGCAGCCAAGGACCGGCAAGTGCTCAGCCCCAGCATTTT CASSQGPASAQPQHF